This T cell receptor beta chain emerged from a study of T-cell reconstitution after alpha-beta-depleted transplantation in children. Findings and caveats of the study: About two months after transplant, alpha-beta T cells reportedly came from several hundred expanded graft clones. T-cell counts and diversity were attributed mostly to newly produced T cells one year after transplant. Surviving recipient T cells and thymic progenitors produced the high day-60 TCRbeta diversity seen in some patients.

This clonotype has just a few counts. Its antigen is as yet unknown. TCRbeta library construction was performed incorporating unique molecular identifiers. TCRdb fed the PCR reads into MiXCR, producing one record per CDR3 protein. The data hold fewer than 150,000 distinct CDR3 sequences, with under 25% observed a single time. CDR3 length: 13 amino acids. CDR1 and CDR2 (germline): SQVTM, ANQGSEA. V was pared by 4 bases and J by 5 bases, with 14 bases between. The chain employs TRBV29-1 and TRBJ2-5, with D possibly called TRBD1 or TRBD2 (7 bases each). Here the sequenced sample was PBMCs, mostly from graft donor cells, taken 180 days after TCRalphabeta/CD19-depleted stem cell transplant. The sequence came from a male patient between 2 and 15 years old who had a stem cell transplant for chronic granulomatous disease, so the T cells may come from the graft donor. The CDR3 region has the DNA TGCAGCGTTGTCGGCAGGGGGGGGGAGACCCAGTACTTC. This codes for CSVVGRGGETQYF.